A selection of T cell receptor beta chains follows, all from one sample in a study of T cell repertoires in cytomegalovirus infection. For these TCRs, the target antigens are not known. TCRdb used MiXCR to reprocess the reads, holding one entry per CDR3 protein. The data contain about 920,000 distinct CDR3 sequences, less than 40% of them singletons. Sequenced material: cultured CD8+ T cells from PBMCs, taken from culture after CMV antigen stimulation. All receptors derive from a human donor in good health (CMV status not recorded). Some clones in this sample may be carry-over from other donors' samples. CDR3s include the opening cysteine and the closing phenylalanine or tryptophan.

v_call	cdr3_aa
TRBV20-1	CSALRGLGYTF
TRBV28	CASNLNRDGDYGYTF
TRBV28	CALRSNTGELFF
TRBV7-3	CASSFMGGSGNTIYF
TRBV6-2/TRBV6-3	CASSPSPGAGGLNEQFF
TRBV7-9	CASSLGLRRVSSGNTIYF
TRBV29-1	CSVDLTDFPGYTF
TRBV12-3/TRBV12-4	CASSLVASSGPNTGELFF
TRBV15	CATSRDRGHEQFF
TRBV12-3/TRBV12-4	CASSFELAGTYEQYF
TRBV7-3	CVSSLSRSPTDTQYF
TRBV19	CASSMGLGADGYTF